A selection of T cell receptor beta chains follows, all from one sample in a study of cytomegalovirus exposure and HLA in healthy donors. Clones were sequenced by immunoSEQ multiplex PCR, and TCRdb holds only the in-frame ones, with some missing. The table lists about 130,000 clones, about 15% of them singletons. Material: PBMCs. All receptors come from a female donor in good health and CMV-seropositive. Each CDR3 is given with its conserved first and last residue. A D gene is named only where the DNA matches it firmly. A clone size is listed for some rows: how often the clone was seen (once, few, many), or a class if it is expanded.

J gene,V gene,CDR3 length,D gene,clone size,CDR3 DNA,CDR3 protein
TRBJ1-2,TRBV27,13,NA,NA,TGTGCCAGCAGCCGTCAGGTGAACTATGGCTACACCTTC,CASSRQVNYGYTF
TRBJ2-1,TRBV7-2,15,TRBD1,NA,TGTGCCAGCCGATTAACGGGGACAGACTACAATGAGCAGTTCTTC,CASRLTGTDYNEQFF
TRBJ2-5,TRBV4-1,12,NA,few,TGCGCCAGCAGCCAAGATAGAGAGACCCAGTACTTC,CASSQDRETQYF
TRBJ2-7,TRBV7-9,18,TRBD2,NA,TGTGCCAGCAGCCCTCCGGGACTAGCGGGGGAGTCCACCTACGAGCAGTACTTC,CASSPPGLAGESTYEQYF
TRBJ2-2,TRBV6-5,16,NA,few,TGTGCCAGCAGTTACGACCGGGGTGTAATCACCGGGGAGCTGTTTTTT,CASSYDRGVITGELFF
TRBJ1-2,TRBV2,15,TRBD1,NA,TGTGCCAGCACCCCCCCCGAGGGACAGGCCTATGGCTACACCTTC,CASTPPEGQAYGYTF
TRBJ1-5,TRBV28,13,NA,NA,TGTGCCAGCAGTAACGCACAGAATCAGCCCCAGCATTTT,CASSNAQNQPQHF
TRBJ2-7,TRBV28,12,NA,NA,TGTGCCAGCAGCAGCGACAGAACAGAGCAGTACTTC,CASSSDRTEQYF
TRBJ2-7,TRBV7-2,15,TRBD1,NA,TGTGCCAGCAGAGGACGGGACAGGGCTCACTACGAGCAGTACTTC,CASRGRDRAHYEQYF
TRBJ1-2,TRBV6-4,14,TRBD1,few,TGTGCCAGCAGTGACGGGACAGGGGATTGGGGCTACACCTTC,CASSDGTGDWGYTF
TRBJ1-5,TRBV14,19,NA,NA,TGTGCCAGCAGGAAAAGAGGCAGTACTTCTCCCTATAGCAATCAGCCCCAGCATTTT,CASRKRGSTSPYSNQPQHF
TRBJ2-3,TRBV2,14,NA,NA,TGTGCCAGCAGCGTTAGCGCCCTCACAGATACGCAGTATTTT,CASSVSALTDTQYF
TRBJ1-4,TRBV4-3,16,NA,NA,TGCGCCAGCAGCCAGCGGGGGGAACTAACTAATGAAAAACTGTTTTTT,CASSQRGELTNEKLFF
TRBJ2-1,TRBV21-1,17,NA,NA,TGTGCCAGCAGCACGATCCCGGGACAGGTGTTCTACAATGAGCAGTTCTTC,CASSTIPGQVFYNEQFF
TRBJ2-3,TRBV5-4,16,NA,NA,TGTGCCAGCAGCTTACGTAGTTCGGGTAGCACAGATACGCAGTATTTT,CASSLRSSGSTDTQYF
TRBJ1-1,TRBV5-1,14,NA,NA,TGCGCCAGCAGCTTGGGGCAGGGGTACACTGAAGCTTTCTTT,CASSLGQGYTEAFF